The 29 T cell receptor beta chains presented below share a single source sample, sequenced in a study of blood T cell repertoires in COVID-19. Using immunoSEQ multiplex PCR, the repertoire was profiled, and TCRdb retains in-frame clones only, with some absent. Among roughly 290,000 clones listed, roughly 91% were seen once. Source material: peripheral blood. The source is a man aged 25-45 years with acute or convalescent COVID-19.

This clone has only one observation. The rearrangement uses TRBV3-1 (or the pseudogene TRBV3-2) and TRBJ2-7, with 10 bases lining up with TRBD1. With V trimmed by 3 bases and J by 4 bases, 12 bases remained unmatched. The CDR3 runs 17 residues. CDR1 is LGHDT and CDR2 is YNNKEL in the germline V gene (reference sequence). This CDR3 is CASSQRPPGQGTYEQYF. As DNA, the CDR3 is TGTGCCAGCAGCCAGAGACCCCCGGGACAGGGGACGTACGAGCAGTACTTC.

V and J are TRBV9 and TRBJ1-1; no firm D call. The germline CDR1 and CDR2 sequences are SGDLS and YYNGEE. The CDR3 is made up of 14 amino acids. V gave up 2 bases and J gave up 5 bases, with 13 bases separating them. CDR3 amino acids: CASSVLPRGTEAFF. CDR3 in DNA: TGTGCCAGCAGCGTTTTGCCGCGGGGAACTGAAGCTTTCTTT. Full variable domain (remainder filled in from reference TRBV9 and TRBJ1-1): DSGVTQTPKHLITATGQRVTLRCSPRSGDLSVYWYQQSLDQGLQFLIQYYNGEERAKGNILERFSAQQFPDLHSELNLSSLELGDSALYFCASSVLPRGTEAFFGQGTRLTVV.

The rearrangement links TRBV5-6 to TRBJ1-5; the D gene is possibly TRBD1 (5 bases). The CDR3 is 15 amino acids. Deletions cut 2 bases from V and 6 bases from J, with 15 bases between. CDR1 SGHDT and CDR2 YYEEEE come from the germline V gene. CDR3 nucleotides: TGTGCCAGCAGCTTAAATAGGGGAGGCGGTCAGCCCCAGCATTTT. Residues: CASSLNRGGGQPQHF. Complete variable domain (other parts from reference TRBV5-6 and TRBJ1-5): DAGVTQSPTHLIKTRGQQVTLRCSPKSGHDTVSWYQQALGQGPQFIFQYYEEEERQRGNFPDRFSGHQFPNYSSELNVNALLLGDSALYLCASSLNRGGGQPQHFGDGTRLSIL.

This clone came up a few times. J is TRBJ2-1 and V is TRBV18; D possibly corresponds to TRBD1 (6 bases). The V end was cut by 5 bases, the J end by 0 bases, with 11 bases between. Germline loops: CDR1 KGHSH, CDR2 LQKENI. The CDR3 loop spans 15 amino acids. The CDR3: CASSTLQGSYNEQFF. The CDR3 nucleotides are TGTGCCAGCTCAACCTTACAGGGCTCCTACAATGAGCAGTTCTTC.

The chain has TRBV6-6 and TRBJ2-7; D is perhaps TRBD2 (6 bases). The germline V gene encodes CDR1 MNHNY and CDR2 SVGAGI (reference sequence). Deletions cut 6 bases from V and 6 bases from J, with 12 bases between. This CDR3 has 12 residues. The CDR3 loop is CASSGGTIEQYF. The CDR3 bases are TGTGCCAGCAGCGGGGGTACGATCGAGCAGTACTTC.

The genes are TRBV2 and TRBJ2-5; a possible D gene is TRBD1 (5 bases). Germline lookup yields CDR1 SNHLY and CDR2 FYNNEI. Trimming pared 6 bases from V and 2 bases from J, leaving 13 bases between. CDR3 length equals 14 residues. The CDR3 loop is CASRDTGIQETQYF. The CDR3 region has the DNA TGTGCCAGCAGGGATACAGGTATTCAAGAGACCCAGTACTTC.

The chain has TRBV5-1 and TRBJ1-1; 8 nucleotides line up with TRBD1. Germline V gene data show CDR1 as SGHRS and CDR2 as YFSETQ. The CDR3 spans 15 residues. With 4 bases clipped from V and 1 base from J, the junction kept 6 bases outside the gene matches. Here the CDR3 reads CASSLWTGQNTEAFF. CDR3 nucleotide sequence: TGCGCCAGCAGCCTTTGGACAGGGCAGAACACTGAAGCTTTCTTT.

This sequence joins TRBV12-5 and TRBJ2-1, with TRBD1 matching over 7 bases. The germline V gene encodes CDR1 LGHNT and CDR2 FRNRAP. The CDR3 extends over 13 amino acids. V was clipped by 6 bases and J by 5 bases; unmatched bases: 4. CDR3 residues: CASGGDRDNEQFF. Here the CDR3 DNA reads TGTGCTAGTGGGGGGGACAGAGACAATGAGCAGTTCTTC.

The chain has TRBV6-5 and TRBJ2-2; 7 nucleotides agree with TRBD1. With 6 bases clipped from V and 6 bases from J, the junction kept 10 bases outside the gene matches. Germline assignment: CDR1 MNHEY and CDR2 SVGAGI. The length of the CDR3 is 15 residues. The DNA for the CDR3 is TGTGCCAGCAGGTCGACAGGGCCCGTGTCCGGGGAGCTGTTTTTT. Translation: CASRSTGPVSGELFF.

The chain carries TRBV3-1 (or the pseudogene TRBV3-2) and TRBJ2-7; D remains unclear. The CDR3 is 11 residues long. The germline V gene has CDR1 LGHDT and CDR2 YNNKEL (reference sequence). The V gene lost 1 base and the J gene lost 5 bases, with 3 bases spanning the gap. CDR3 in DNA: TGTGCCAGCAGCCAAGTCAACGAGCAGTACTTC. As protein: CASSQVNEQYF.

The V and J genes are TRBV6-5 and TRBJ1-3, with D unresolved. This CDR3 spans 16 amino acids. Between the trimmed V and J ends, which lost 0 bases and 0 bases, there was a span of 9 bases. CDR1 is MNHEY and CDR2 is SVGAGI in the germline V gene. CDR3 region: CASSYSLPDSGNTIYF. DNA of the CDR3: TGTGCCAGCAGTTACTCACTACCGGACTCTGGAAACACCATATATTTT.

This chain connects TRBV7-3 to TRBJ1-1, with TRBD1 identical over 7 bases. Germline V gene lookup returns CDR1 SGHTA and CDR2 FQGTGA. Trimming removed 5 bases from V and 3 bases from J; junction bases left unmatched: 6. The CDR3 is made up of 14 amino acids. The CDR3 DNA reads TGTGCCAGCAGCGCAACAGGGGCTGACACTGAAGCTTTCTTT. Translating it yields CASSATGADTEAFF.

This chain connects TRBV4-1 to TRBJ2-7; a possible D gene is TRBD2 (6 bases). Per germline, CDR1 MGHRA and CDR2 YSYEKL. This CDR3 contains 13 residues. V dropped 2 bases and J dropped 4 bases, with 9 bases sitting between them. CDR3 amino acids: CASSQPGTYEQYF. CDR3 bases: TGCGCCAGCAGCCAACCAGGGACTTACGAGCAGTACTTC.

The V call is TRBV7-8, the J call TRBJ1-5; D possibly corresponds to TRBD1 (5 bases). The length of the CDR3 is 15 residues. V was clipped by 5 bases and J by 3 bases, with 14 bases between them. Germline lookup yields CDR1 SGHVS and CDR2 FQNEAQ. CDR3 protein: CASSLTVDSNQPQHF. CDR3 in DNA: TGTGCCAGCAGCCTGACAGTTGACTCCAATCAGCCCCAGCATTTT. Full variable domain (rest looked up from reference TRBV7-8 and TRBJ1-5): GAGVSQSPRYKVAKRGQDVALRCDPISGHVSLFWYQQALGQGPEFLTYFQNEAQLDKSGLPSDRFFAERPEGSVSTLKIQRTQQEDSAVYLCASSLTVDSNQPQHFGDGTRLSIL.

This chain links TRBV9 with TRBJ1-1; D is possibly TRBD1 (5 bases). This CDR3 has 14 amino acids. V lost 3 bases, J lost 4 bases, and 13 bases lay in between. Germline CDR1 is SGDLS and CDR2 is YYNGEE. The CDR3 DNA reads as TGTGCCAGCAGCGGCCGCGGGGGGATCACTGAAGCTTTCTTT. Encoded protein: CASSGRGGITEAFF.

V gene TRBV7-3 combines with J gene TRBJ2-1, with TRBD2 matching 8 bases. The germline gives CDR1 SGHTA, CDR2 FQGTGA. The trim removed 0 bases at V and 3 bases at J, leaving 4 bases unmatched. This CDR3 contains 16 residues. CDR3 region: CASSLTSRGGYNEQFF. CDR3 coding DNA: TGTGCCAGCAGCTTAACGAGCCGGGGGGGCTACAATGAGCAGTTCTTC.

The chain employs TRBV9 and TRBJ1-2; 7 bases line up with TRBD1. The V and J ends lost 4 bases and 4 bases, in that order; junction bases with no gene match: 13. The CDR3 has 16 residues. From germline, CDR1 is SGDLS and CDR2 YYNGEE. The CDR3 DNA sequence: TGTGCCAGCAGCCCTAGGGTTGGACAGGTCCCCTATGGCTACACCTTC. This sequence encodes CASSPRVGQVPYGYTF.

The chain joins TRBV2 to TRBJ2-7; D is possibly TRBD2 (5 bases). Trimming cost V 0 bases and J 0 bases, with 15 bases left between them. CDR1 is SNHLY, CDR2 FYNNEI, per germline. This CDR3 is 17 amino acids long. The CDR3 bases are TGTGCCAGCAGTGAAGCGCTTCGGCGGGCCCGCTCCTACGAGCAGTACTTC. Its translation is CASSEALRRARSYEQYF.

The chain links TRBV30 to TRBJ2-3, with D uncertain. The CDR3 covers 12 residues. Looked up from germline, CDR1 is GTSNPN and CDR2 is SVGIG (reference sequence). Trimming took off 2 bases at V and 6 bases at J, with 9 bases between the two ends. CDR3 in amino acids: CAWSRARDTQYF. The CDR3 DNA sequence: TGTGCCTGGAGTAGAGCTAGGGATACGCAGTATTTT.

The V call is TRBV3-1 (or the pseudogene TRBV3-2), the J call TRBJ2-2; TRBD2 aligns across 11 bases. Looked up from germline, CDR1 is LGHDT and CDR2 is YNNKEL (reference sequence). This CDR3 is 19 amino acids long. The junction had 11 bases not matched to a gene; V was cut back by 0 bases and J by 5 bases. The CDR3 DNA reads as TGTGCCAGCAGCCAAGATCGGGCTAGCGGGGGGTCGGGGACCGGGGAGCTGTTTTTT. This sequence encodes CASSQDRASGGSGTGELFF.

This clone appeared a single time. The rearrangement uses TRBV19 and TRBJ1-1; weak D call: TRBD1 (6 bases). Trimming took 4 bases from V and 1 from J, leaving 7 bases between them. The CDR3 is made up of 13 amino acids. Germline V CDR1 and CDR2: LNHDA, SQIVND (reference sequence). The CDR3 DNA follows: TGTGCCAGTAGTAAAGGGGGGAACACTGAAGCTTTCTTT. Encoded protein: CASSKGGNTEAFF. Complete variable domain (other parts from reference TRBV19 and TRBJ1-1): DGGITQSPKYLFRKEGQNVTLSCEQNLNHDAMYWYRQDPGQGLRLIYYSQIVNDFQKGDIAEGYSVSREKKESFPLTVTSAQKNPTAFYLCASSKGGNTEAFFGQGTRLTVV.

As DNA, the CDR3 is TGCGCCAGCAGCTTGGGGACAAACGCGGGGTCACCCCTCCACTTT. Translating it yields CASSLGTNAGSPLHF. The chain is built from TRBV5-1 and TRBJ1-6; TRBD1 is a possible D gene (5 bases). Germline assignment: CDR1 SGHRS and CDR2 YFSETQ. The CDR3 length is 15 residues. V shed 0 bases and J shed 10 bases, with 14 bases lying between them. The whole variable domain, remainder taken from reference TRBV5-1 and TRBJ1-6, is KAGVTQTPRYLIKTRGQQVTLSCSPISGHRSVSWYQQTPGQGLQFLFEYFSETQRNKGNFPGRFSGRQFSNSRSEMNVSTLELGDSALYLCASSLGTNAGSPLHFGNGTRLTVT.

The genes are TRBV9 and TRBJ1-5, with D uncertain. The CDR3 runs 15 residues. Germline values: CDR1 SGDLS, CDR2 YYNGEE. V shed 1 base and J shed 7 bases, with 15 bases lying between them. The CDR3 nucleotides read TGTGCCAGCAGCGTACCACCCCCCGGGTGGCAGCCCCAGCATTTT. Translation: CASSVPPPGWQPQHF.

This clone was detected once. The chain employs TRBV19 and TRBJ2-3; 8 bases map to TRBD2. With V trimmed by 3 bases and J by 2 bases, 4 bases remained unmatched. CDR3 length: 15 residues. The germline CDR1 and CDR2 sequences are LNHDA and SQIVND (reference sequence). CDR3 loop: CASSIPGGATDTQYF. The CDR3 nucleotides read TGTGCCAGTAGTATCCCCGGGGGGGCCACAGATACGCAGTATTTT. Together with reference TRBV19 and TRBJ2-3, the CDR3 gives the full variable domain: DGGITQSPKYLFRKEGQNVTLSCEQNLNHDAMYWYRQDPGQGLRLIYYSQIVNDFQKGDIAEGYSVSREKKESFPLTVTSAQKNPTAFYLCASSIPGGATDTQYFGPGTRLTVL.

CDR3 bases: TGTGCCAGCAGGTTAGGGACAATGGGTGAAAAACTGTTTTTT. Translation gives CASRLGTMGEKLFF. The rearrangement links TRBV28 to TRBJ1-4, with D tentatively TRBD1 (6 bases). CDR1 MDHEN and CDR2 SYDVKM come from the germline V gene. The CDR3 runs to 14 residues. Between the trimmed V and J ends, which lost 6 bases and 7 bases, there was a span of 15 bases.

The V call is TRBV30, the J call TRBJ1-5; 11 bases are shared with TRBD1. Germline lookup yields CDR1 GTSNPN and CDR2 SVGIG (reference sequence). The CDR3 runs 14 residues. Trimming at V came to 3 bases and at J to 6 bases, leaving 4 bases not matched to a gene. The CDR3 loop is CAWSPGTGGQPQHF. In DNA, the CDR3 is TGTGCCTGGAGCCCCGGGACAGGGGGTCAGCCCCAGCATTTT.

V gene TRBV18 combines with J gene TRBJ1-2; TRBD1 agrees at 9 bases. CDR1 is KGHSH and CDR2 is LQKENI in the germline V gene. The CDR3 runs 15 residues. The J segment lost 5 bases and the V segment lost 6 bases, leaving 10 bases of the junction unmatched. CDR3 protein: CASSPPGQGDYGYTF. The CDR3, as DNA: TGTGCCAGCTCCCCGCCGGGACAGGGTGATTATGGCTACACCTTC.

This sequence joins TRBV10-3 and TRBJ2-3; maybe TRBD1 (6 bases). The V and J ends lost 3 bases and 2 bases respectively, with 12 bases between them. CDR1 and CDR2 from the germline V gene are ENHRY and SYGVKD. This CDR3 has 15 amino acids. Here the CDR3 reads CAISDPGVYTDTQYF. The CDR3 DNA sequence: TGTGCCATCAGTGATCCAGGGGTTTACACAGATACGCAGTATTTT.

This clone was picked up a small number of times. The CDR3 coding sequence is TGCAGCGCCGCTAGCGGGGGGTACAATGAGCAGTTCTTC. Its translation: CSAASGGYNEQFF. This chain joins TRBV29-1 and TRBJ2-1, with 11 bases fitting TRBD2. The CDR3 has 13 amino acids. Germline V gene sequence: CDR1 SQVTM, CDR2 ANQGSEA. The V gene end was trimmed by 7 bases and the J gene end by 4 bases; junction bases not matched to a gene: 3.